Sequencing of this TCR beta chain was carried out in a study of blood T cell repertoires in COVID-19. In the original processing: Researchers report that nucleated cell counts were estimated from reference gene primer amplification. Some clones are missing from TCRdb's copy, which holds only in-frame ones; the method was immunoSEQ multiplex PCR. V, J and clone size are taken as reported in that table, and D and trimming were inferred from the DNA itself. The top ten hold roughly 14% of the sample, which has 200,000 to 250,000 clones, around 88% seen once. The CDR3 contains 15 residues. V shed 9 bases, J shed 0 bases, and the junction held 8 bases outside the gene matches. Germline CDR1 and CDR2: LNHDA and SQIVND (reference sequence).

The material sequenced was PBMCs or T cells enriched from blood (not recorded which). This TCR was recovered from a woman aged 45-60 years with acute COVID-19. This chain connects TRBV19 to TRBJ1-5; 7 bases agree with TRBD1. The DNA for the CDR3 is TGTGCCAGCCATGACAGGGAATATAGCAATCAGCCCCAGCATTTT. It is translated as CASHDREYSNQPQHF.